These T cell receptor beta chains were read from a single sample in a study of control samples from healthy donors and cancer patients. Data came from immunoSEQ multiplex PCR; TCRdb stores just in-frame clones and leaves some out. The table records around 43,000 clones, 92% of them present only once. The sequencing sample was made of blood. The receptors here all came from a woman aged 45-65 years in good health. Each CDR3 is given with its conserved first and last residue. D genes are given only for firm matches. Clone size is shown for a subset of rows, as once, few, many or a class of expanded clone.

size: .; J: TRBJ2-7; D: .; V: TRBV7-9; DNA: TGTGCCAGCAGCGGAGTGGGCAAACGCTCCTACGAGCAGTACTTC; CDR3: CASSGVGKRSYEQYF
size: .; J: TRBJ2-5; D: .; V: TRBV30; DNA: TGTGCCTGGAGTGTCCCTTCCGCCAAAGAGACCCAGTACTTC; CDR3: CAWSVPSAKETQYF
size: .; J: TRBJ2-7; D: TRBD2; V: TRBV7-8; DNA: TGTGCCAGCAGCGCGACTGCGGGGGGGTACTACGAGCAGTACTTC; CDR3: CASSATAGGYYEQYF
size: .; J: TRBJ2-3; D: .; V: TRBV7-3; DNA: TGTGCCAGCAGCCTAGGTCTAAGCACAGATACGCAGTATTTT; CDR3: CASSLGLSTDTQYF
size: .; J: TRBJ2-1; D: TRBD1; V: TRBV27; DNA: TGTGCCAGCAGTTTATTGGGACAGGCCAAACGGGAGCAGTTCTTC; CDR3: CASSLLGQAKREQFF
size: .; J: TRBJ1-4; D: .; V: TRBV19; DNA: TGTGCCAGTAGTATGTACACGGGTGAAAAACTGTTTTTT; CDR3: CASSMYTGEKLFF
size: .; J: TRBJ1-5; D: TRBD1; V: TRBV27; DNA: TGTGCCAGCAGTTTAGGGACAGGGAATCAGCCCCAGCATTTT; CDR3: CASSLGTGNQPQHF
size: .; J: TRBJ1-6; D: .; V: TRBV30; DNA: TGTGCCTGGATAAATTCTAGGATTTCGAATTCACCCCTCCACTTT; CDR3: CAWINSRISNSPLHF
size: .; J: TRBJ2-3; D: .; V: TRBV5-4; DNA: TGTGCCAGCAGCGGGCCTGCAGATACGCAGTATTTT; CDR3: CASSGPADTQYF
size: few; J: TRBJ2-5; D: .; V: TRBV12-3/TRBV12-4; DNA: TGTGCCAGTGTGGGGCAAATACAAGAGACCCAGTACTTC; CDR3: CASVGQIQETQYF
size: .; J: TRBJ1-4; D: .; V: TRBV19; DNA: TGTGCCAGTAGTATAGCCCTTCCCGCCTACTCGGGGGAAAAACTGTTTTTT; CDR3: CASSIALPAYSGEKLFF
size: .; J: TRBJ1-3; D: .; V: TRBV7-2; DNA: TGTGCCAGCAGCTTAGGGGGCTCCTCTGGAAACACCATATATTTT; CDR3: CASSLGGSSGNTIYF
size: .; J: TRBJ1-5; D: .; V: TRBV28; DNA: TGTGCCAGCAGTTTTCCCTCTAATAATCAGCCCCAGCATTTT; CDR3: CASSFPSNNQPQHF
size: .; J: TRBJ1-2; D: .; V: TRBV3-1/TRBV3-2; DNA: TGTGCCAGCAGCCAAGTTAGGAGTGGCTACACCTTC; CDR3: CASSQVRSGYTF
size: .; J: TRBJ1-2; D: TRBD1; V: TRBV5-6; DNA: TGTGCCAGCAGCTACTCCCCGGGACAGGGTTATGGCTACACCTTC; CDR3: CASSYSPGQGYGYTF
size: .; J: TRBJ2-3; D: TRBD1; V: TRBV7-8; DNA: TGTGCCAGCAGCCGACAGGGAAGTGGAGATACGCAGTATTTT; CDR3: CASSRQGSGDTQYF
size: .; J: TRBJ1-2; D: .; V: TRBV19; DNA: TGTGCCAGTAGTGACTATAGCAGGGGCGGCGACTATGGCTACACCTTC; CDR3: CASSDYSRGGDYGYTF
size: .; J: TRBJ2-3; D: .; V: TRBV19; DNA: TGTGCCAGTAGTAAGATTGGGGGGCCTAGCACAGATACGCAGTATTTT; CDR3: CASSKIGGPSTDTQYF
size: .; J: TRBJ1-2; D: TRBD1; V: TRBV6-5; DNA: TGTGCCAGCAGTCCGACAGGGAACTATGGCTACACCTTC; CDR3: CASSPTGNYGYTF
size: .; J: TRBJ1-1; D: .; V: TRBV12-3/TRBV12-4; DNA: TGTGCCAGCACCTTCACACAGGGAACCGAAGCTTTCTTT; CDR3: CASTFTQGTEAFF
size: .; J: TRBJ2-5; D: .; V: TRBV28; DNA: TGTGCCAGCACACCTGGGACCTCCTACCGGGAGACCCAGTACTTC; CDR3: CASTPGTSYRETQYF
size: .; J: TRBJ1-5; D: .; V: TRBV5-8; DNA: TGTGCCAGCAGCGGGAGGTGGGACGGGAATCAGCCCCAGCATTTT; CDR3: CASSGRWDGNQPQHF